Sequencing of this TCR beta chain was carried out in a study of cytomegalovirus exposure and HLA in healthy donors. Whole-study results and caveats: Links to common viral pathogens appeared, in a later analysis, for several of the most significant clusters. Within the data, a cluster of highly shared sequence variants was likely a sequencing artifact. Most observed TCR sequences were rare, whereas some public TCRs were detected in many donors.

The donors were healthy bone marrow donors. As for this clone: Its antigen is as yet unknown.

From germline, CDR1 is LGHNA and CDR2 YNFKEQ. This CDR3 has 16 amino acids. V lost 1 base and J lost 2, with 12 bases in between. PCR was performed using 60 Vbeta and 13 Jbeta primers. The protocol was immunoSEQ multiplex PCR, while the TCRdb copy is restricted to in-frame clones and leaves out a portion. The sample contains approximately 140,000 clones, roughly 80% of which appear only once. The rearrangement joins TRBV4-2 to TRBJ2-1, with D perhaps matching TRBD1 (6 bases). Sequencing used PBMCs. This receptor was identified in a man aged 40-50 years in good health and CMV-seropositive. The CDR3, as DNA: TGTGCCAGCAGCCAAGGTGGGGGCGCTACCTACAATGAGCAGTTCTTC. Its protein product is CASSQGGGATYNEQFF.